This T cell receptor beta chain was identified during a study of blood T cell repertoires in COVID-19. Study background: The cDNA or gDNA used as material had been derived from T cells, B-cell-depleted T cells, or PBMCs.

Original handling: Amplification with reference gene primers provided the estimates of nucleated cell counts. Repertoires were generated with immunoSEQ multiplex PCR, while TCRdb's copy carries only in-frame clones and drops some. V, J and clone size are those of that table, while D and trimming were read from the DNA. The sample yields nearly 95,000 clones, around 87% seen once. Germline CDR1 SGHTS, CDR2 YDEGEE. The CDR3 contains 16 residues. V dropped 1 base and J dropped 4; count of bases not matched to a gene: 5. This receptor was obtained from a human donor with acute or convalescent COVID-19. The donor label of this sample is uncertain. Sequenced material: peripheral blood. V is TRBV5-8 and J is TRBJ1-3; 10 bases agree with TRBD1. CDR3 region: CASSLTGTGAGNTIYF. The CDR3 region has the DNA TGTGCCAGCAGCTTGACGGGGACAGGGGCAGGAAACACCATATATTTT.